These 25 T cell receptor beta chains were sequenced from one sample in a study of T cells in Graves' hyperthyroidism and ophthalmopathy. What was amplified from RNA transcripts were TCR beta CDR3 regions. TCR CDR3 regions were first amplified by RT-PCR with HTBI primers. TCRdb ran MiXCR on the multiplex PCR reads and lists one entry per CDR3 protein. The sample has about 250,000 distinct CDR3 sequences; 24% are singletons. The sample was blood. These receptors were taken from a woman between 40 and 55 years old with Graves' ophthalmopathy.

This clonotype was recorded many times. This sequence joins TRBV2 and TRBJ2-7; D may match TRBD1 or TRBD2 (6 bases each). The V end lost 1 base, the J end lost 3 bases, and 7 bases lay between the germline ends. Per germline, CDR1 SNHLY and CDR2 FYNNEI. This CDR3 has 13 residues. CDR3 region: CASSEEGGYEQYF. CDR3 in DNA: TGTGCCAGCAGTGAAGAGGGGGGCTACGAGCAGTACTTC.

In its sample, this clonotype was seen many times. This sequence joins TRBV19 and TRBJ2-7, with D perhaps TRBD1 (5 bases). Germline assignment: CDR1 LNHDA and CDR2 SQIVND (reference sequence). The germline V and J ends were trimmed by 7 bases and 2 bases, with 6 bases remaining between them. The CDR3 is 11 amino acids. CDR3 residues: CASKGPYEQYF. The CDR3 DNA reads as TGTGCCAGTAAGGGGCCCTACGAGCAGTACTTC.

This clonotype was seen ten or more times. The CDR3 here is CASWGSGRNPYEQYF. The CDR3 nucleotides read TGTGCCAGCTGGGGGAGCGGGAGGAACCCCTACGAGCAGTACTTC. The J gene is TRBJ2-7, the V gene TRBV6-1, with 9 bases identical to TRBD2. Germline CDR1 and CDR2: MNHNS and SASEGT. V gave up 8 bases and J gave up 2 bases; unmatched junction bases: 10. This CDR3 is 15 amino acids long.

The table lists this clonotype with many counts. The V and J genes are TRBV4-2 and TRBJ1-5, with 11 bases fitting TRBD1. The V gene's germline CDR1 is LGHNA and CDR2 YNFKEQ. V gave up 3 bases and J gave up 5 bases; unmatched junction bases: 3. This CDR3 contains 15 residues. Here the CDR3 DNA reads TGTGCCAGCAGCCAGGGACAGGGGGAAGATCAGCCCCAGCATTTT. Translated: CASSQGQGEDQPQHF.

This clonotype was seen repeatedly, ten times or more. V is TRBV4-1 and J is TRBJ2-2, with D maybe TRBD1 (5 bases). With 3 bases removed from V and 0 bases from J, the gap between germline ends came to 8 bases. Germline V gene data show CDR1 as MGHRA and CDR2 as YSYEKL. The CDR3 runs to 15 residues. CDR3 region: CASSQTATNTGELFF. CDR3 in DNA: TGCGCCAGCAGCCAGACAGCTACGAACACCGGGGAGCTGTTTTTT.

This clonotype was seen ten or more times. This rearrangement joins TRBV28 to TRBJ2-7; D unclear. V was shortened by 4 bases and J by 2 bases, with 6 bases between the two germline ends. CDR3 length equals 12 residues. CDR1 is MDHEN and CDR2 is SYDVKM in the germline V gene. The CDR3 DNA reads as TGTGCCAGCAGTTCGGTTCCCTACGAGCAGTACTTC. Its protein is CASSSVPYEQYF.

This clonotype has at least ten counts. The rearrangement uses TRBV6-5 and TRBJ1-2; D not certain. The germline gives CDR1 MNHEY, CDR2 SVGAGI. The CDR3 consists of 16 residues. V lost 2 bases and J 2 bases, leaving 15 bases between the germline ends. The CDR3 loop is CASSYLTRPANYGYTF. The DNA for the CDR3 is TGTGCCAGCAGTTACCTCACCCGGCCAGCGAACTATGGCTACACCTTC.

This clonotype was seen more than once but under ten times. The chain couples TRBV19 to TRBJ1-1; TRBD1 agrees at 8 bases. CDR1 LNHDA and CDR2 SQIVND come from the germline V gene (reference sequence). Unmatched junction bases numbered 11, after V lost 10 bases and J lost 1 base. The CDR3 loop spans 15 amino acids. The CDR3 region has the DNA TGTGCCAAAGGAGGGACCACAGGGGGGAACACTGAAGCTTTCTTT. Encoded protein: CAKGGTTGGNTEAFF.

This sequence joins TRBV5-1 and TRBJ2-7; D is tentatively TRBD1 or TRBD2 (5 bases each). The CDR3 extends over 14 amino acids. The V end lost 2 bases, the J end lost 5 bases, and 14 bases lay between the germline ends. CDR1 and CDR2 (germline): SGHRS, YFSETQ. The CDR3, as DNA: TGCGCCAGCAGCTTTGAGGGGTTTCGTGACGAGCAGTACTTC. As protein: CASSFEGFRDEQYF.

At least ten counts were recorded for this clonotype. The rearrangement joins TRBV20-1 to TRBJ2-7, with TRBD1 as a possible D gene (5 bases). This CDR3 region has 14 residues. Trimming took 0 bases from V and 3 from J, leaving 12 bases between them. CDR1 is DFQATT and CDR2 is SNEGSKA in the germline V gene (reference sequence). This CDR3 reads CSARDRDRYYEQYF. As DNA, the CDR3 is TGCAGTGCTAGAGATCGCGACAGATACTACGAGCAGTACTTC.

This clonotype has a handful of counts. This chain joins TRBV27 and TRBJ2-5, with D unresolved. Deletions cut 5 bases from V and 0 bases from J, with 16 bases between. CDR1 is MNHEY, CDR2 SMNVEV, per germline (reference sequence). The CDR3 totals 16 residues. In nucleotides, the CDR3 is TGTGCCAGCAGTACGGACCGGGTAGGGTACCAAGAGACCCAGTACTTC. This sequence encodes CASSTDRVGYQETQYF.

This clonotype was counted only a few times. The genes are TRBV12-3 or TRBV12-4 and TRBJ1-2, with D tentatively TRBD1 (5 bases). This CDR3 is 15 amino acids long. Trimming took 7 bases from V and 4 from J, leaving 19 bases between them. This CDR3 reads CASKASAGPGYGYTF. Here the CDR3 DNA reads TGTGCCAGCAAAGCTAGCGCAGGGCCAGGCTATGGCTACACCTTC.

This clonotype was counted many times. The rearrangement uses TRBV28 and TRBJ1-2; D call uncertain. Germline loops: CDR1 MDHEN, CDR2 SYDVKM. Trimming cost V 3 bases and J 7 bases, with 15 bases left between them. This CDR3 is 14 amino acids long. The CDR3 protein is CASSFRTERRGYTF. For the CDR3, the DNA is TGTGCCAGCAGTTTCCGGACGGAGCGCCGTGGCTACACCTTC.

This clonotype has more than one count but fewer than ten. This rearrangement joins TRBV6-1 to TRBJ2-5, with D possibly TRBD2 on 6 matching bases. CDR3 size: 15 residues. Trimming cost V 2 bases and J 4 bases, with 14 bases left between them. Germline assignment: CDR1 MNHNS and CDR2 SASEGT. The CDR3 DNA reads as TGTGCCAGCAGTGAACTTGCGCTCGGGGGAGAGACCCAGTACTTC. This sequence encodes CASSELALGGETQYF.

This clonotype was detected only once. The chain carries TRBV6-2 or TRBV6-3 and TRBJ2-7; TRBD1 aligns across 9 bases. V lost 3 bases and J lost 3; bases outside the gene matches: 6. The germline V gene encodes CDR1 MNHEY and CDR2 SVGEGT. The CDR3 extends over 15 amino acids. CDR3 sequence (DNA): TGTGCCAGCAGTTATTACAGGGGGCACGACTACGAGCAGTACTTC. Translating it yields CASSYYRGHDYEQYF.

This clonotype was observed at least ten times. The chain joins TRBV6-4 to TRBJ1-5; no definite D call. The CDR3 runs 13 residues. The V and J ends lost 4 bases and 3 bases respectively, with 7 bases between them. Germline values: CDR1 MRHNA, CDR2 SNTAGT. Written as DNA, the CDR3 is TGTGCCAGCAGTGTCACAGTCAATCAGCCCCAGCATTTT. Translated: CASSVTVNQPQHF.

This clonotype was found many times. This chain links TRBV27 with TRBJ2-1; 8 bases line up with TRBD2. CDR1 MNHEY and CDR2 SMNVEV come from the germline V gene (reference sequence). The CDR3 runs 14 residues. J gave up 4 bases and V 6 bases, and 5 bases lay outside the gene matches. The CDR3 DNA reads TGTGCCAGCAGATTAGCGGGACCGTACAATGAGCAGTTCTTC. This gives the protein CASRLAGPYNEQFF.

In its sample, this clonotype was seen many times. The chain couples TRBV6-2 or TRBV6-3 to TRBJ1-5; D may be TRBD1 (5 bases). Germline V gene data show CDR1 as MNHEY and CDR2 as SVGEGT. The CDR3 contains 13 residues. Trimming took 2 bases from V and 5 from J, leaving 7 bases between them. The CDR3 region is CASSYGGYQPQHF. In nucleotides, the CDR3 is TGTGCCAGCAGTTACGGGGGTTATCAGCCCCAGCATTTT.

There are many counts of this clonotype. The V gene is TRBV2, the J gene TRBJ2-1, with TRBD2 identical over 7 bases. Unmatched junction bases numbered 8, after V lost 6 bases and J lost 6 bases. The V gene's germline CDR1 is SNHLY and CDR2 FYNNEI. This CDR3 has 14 residues. The CDR3 DNA reads as TGTGCCAGCAGAGGACTAGGGGCGATCAATGAGCAGTTCTTC. Translation: CASRGLGAINEQFF.

Many counts were recorded for this clonotype. The V gene is TRBV7-9, the J gene TRBJ1-2, with TRBD1 matching 11 bases. This CDR3 comprises 15 residues. V was clipped by 1 base and J by 7 bases; unmatched bases: 5. Per germline, CDR1 SEHNR and CDR2 FQNEAQ (reference sequence). The CDR3 here is CASSLDGQGATGYTF. CDR3 in DNA: TGTGCCAGCAGCTTAGACGGACAGGGGGCAACTGGCTACACCTTC.

This clonotype was counted ten times or more. The chain has TRBV4-1 and TRBJ2-2, with TRBD1 as a possible D gene (5 bases). With 2 bases removed from V and 5 bases from J, the gap between germline ends came to 15 bases. Germline values: CDR1 MGHRA, CDR2 YSYEKL. The CDR3 sequence is 16 residues long. The CDR3 DNA follows: TGCGCCAGCAGCCAATCGGTGACAGTCAGGACCGGGGAGCTGTTTTTT. Protein sequence: CASSQSVTVRTGELFF.

This chain uses TRBV28 with TRBJ2-7, with TRBD2 identical over 10 bases. The CDR3 contains 14 residues. Per the germline V gene, CDR1 is MDHEN and CDR2 is SYDVKM. With V trimmed by 10 bases and J by 7 bases, 13 bases remained unmatched. The CDR3 here is CATGSSGRRGEQYF. The CDR3 DNA follows: TGTGCCACCGGTAGTAGCGGGAGGAGGGGAGAGCAGTACTTC. The complete variable domain, with remaining parts taken from reference TRBV28 and TRBJ2-7, reads DVKVTQSSRYLVKRTGEKVFLECVQDMDHENMFWYRQDPGLGLRLIYFSYDVKMKEKGDIPEGYSVSREKKERFSLILESASTNQTSMYLCATGSSGRRGEQYFGPGTRLTVT.

Note on this clonotype: At one of its ends the junction is not consistent with the germline gene, which may arise from a read error. The J gene is TRBJ2-2, the V gene TRBV7-2, with D unclear. Germline CDR1 reads SGHTA; CDR2 reads FQGNSA. This CDR3 region has 13 residues. The CDR3 region is CASSLASTEELFF. The CDR3 bases are TGTGCCAGCAGCTTAGCCTCTACCGAGGAGCTGTTTTTT.

This clonotype was seen repeatedly, ten times or more. The CDR3, as DNA: TGTGCCAGCAGTTTACGGGTAGCCTACAATGAGCAGTTCTTC. Its protein product is CASSLRVAYNEQFF. The chain joins TRBV12-3 or TRBV12-4 to TRBJ2-1; D is ambiguous. Trimming shortened V by 2 bases and J by 2 bases, and 7 bases separated the two germline ends. The CDR3 is made up of 14 amino acids.

This clonotype appeared many times. V is TRBV12-3 or TRBV12-4 and J is TRBJ2-2; 8 bases match TRBD2. CDR3 length: 16 residues. J gave up 0 bases and V 5 bases, and 5 bases lay outside the gene matches. The CDR3 sequence is CASSTAAGANTGELFF. CDR3 sequence (DNA): TGTGCCAGCAGTACGGCAGCGGGGGCGAACACCGGGGAGCTGTTTTTT.